What follows is one T cell receptor beta chain and its context. Its cognate antigen is unknown. 60 Vbeta and 13 Jbeta primers were used in PCR. Assay used: immunoSEQ multiplex PCR; TCRdb lists only in-frame clones, some missing. The repertoire holds under 150,000 clones, with about 69% as singletons. The source of the sample is a study of cytomegalovirus exposure and HLA in healthy donors. The study, taken as a whole, reports: The study labeled fewer than 200 TCR beta chains cytomegalovirus-associated. DRB1 had the most TCR associations and HLA-C the fewest, a later analysis found, with rates varying by HLA locus. There was a cluster of highly shared sequence variants that was likely a sequencing artifact.

The sequencing sample was made of PBMCs. This TCR was sampled from a man aged 30 to 45 in good health and CMV-seronegative.

CDR3: CASSLMNPGQGPSVHF. CDR3 DNA sequence: TGTGCCAGCTCACTCATGAACCCGGGACAGGGGCCGTCGGTCCACTTT. The chain employs TRBV18 and TRBJ1-6, with TRBD1 matching over 10 bases. The V gene's germline CDR1 is KGHSH and CDR2 LQKENI. The CDR3 is 16 residues long. The junction had 17 bases not matched to a gene; V was cut back by 4 bases and J by 17 bases.